Sequencing of this T cell receptor beta chain was carried out in a study of blood T cell repertoires in COVID-19. Generated by immunoSEQ multiplex PCR, the TCRdb table keeps only in-frame clones and is missing some. The sample holds about 310,000 clones, around 86% seen once. The ends were cut back, 2 bases at V and 4 bases at J, with 11 bases in the middle. This CDR3 is built from 15 residues. The germline V gene has CDR1 SGHTA and CDR2 FQGTGA. Points on this clone: Other DNA variants within this sample encode the same CDR3.

The sample taken for sequencing was PBMCs or T cells enriched from blood (not recorded which). This TCR came from a man in his 60s who had recovered from COVID-19. The gene calls are TRBV7-3 and TRBJ2-2; weak D call: TRBD1 (5 bases). CDR3 amino acids: CASSLGQGPTGELFF. The CDR3 DNA sequence: TGTGCCAGCAGCTTAGGGCAGGGCCCCACCGGGGAGCTGTTTTTT.